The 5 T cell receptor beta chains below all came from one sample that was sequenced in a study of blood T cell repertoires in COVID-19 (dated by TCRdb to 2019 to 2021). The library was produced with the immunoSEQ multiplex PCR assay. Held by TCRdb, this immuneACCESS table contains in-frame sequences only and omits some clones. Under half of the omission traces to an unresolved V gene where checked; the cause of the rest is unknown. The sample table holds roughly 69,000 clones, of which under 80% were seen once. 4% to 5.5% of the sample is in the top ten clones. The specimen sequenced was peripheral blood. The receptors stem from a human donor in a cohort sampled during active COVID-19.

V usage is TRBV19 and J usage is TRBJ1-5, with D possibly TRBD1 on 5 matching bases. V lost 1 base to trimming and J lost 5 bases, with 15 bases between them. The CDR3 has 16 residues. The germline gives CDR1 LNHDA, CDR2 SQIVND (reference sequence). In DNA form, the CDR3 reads TGTGCCAGTAGTATAGGCGGCGGGGGATTGTATCAGCCCCAGCATTTT. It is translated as CASSIGGGGLYQPQHF.

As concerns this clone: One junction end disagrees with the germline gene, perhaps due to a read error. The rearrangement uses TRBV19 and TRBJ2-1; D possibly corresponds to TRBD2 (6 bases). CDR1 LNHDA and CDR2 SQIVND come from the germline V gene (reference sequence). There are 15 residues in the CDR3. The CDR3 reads CASSIARLARDEQLF. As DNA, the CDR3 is TGTGCCAGTAGTATAGCTCGGCTAGCGCGGGATGAGCAGCTCTTC. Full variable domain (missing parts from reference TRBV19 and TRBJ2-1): DGGITQSPKYLFRKEGQNVTLSCEQNLNHDAMYWYRQDPGQGLRLIYYSQIVNDFQKGDIAEGYSVSREKKESFPLTVTSAQKNPTAFYLCASSIARLARDEQLFGPGTRLTVL.

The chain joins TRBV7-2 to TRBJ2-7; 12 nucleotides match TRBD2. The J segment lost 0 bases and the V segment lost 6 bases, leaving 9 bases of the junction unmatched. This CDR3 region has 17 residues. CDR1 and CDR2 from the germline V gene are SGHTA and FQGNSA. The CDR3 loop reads CASSRSSGGESSYEQYF. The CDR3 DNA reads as TGTGCCAGCAGTCGGTCTAGCGGGGGGGAAAGCTCCTACGAGCAGTACTTC.

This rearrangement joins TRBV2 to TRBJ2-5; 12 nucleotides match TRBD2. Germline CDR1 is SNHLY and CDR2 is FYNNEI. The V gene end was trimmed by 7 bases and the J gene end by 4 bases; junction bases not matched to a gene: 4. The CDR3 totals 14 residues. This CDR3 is CASTWTSGVETQYF. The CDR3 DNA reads TGTGCCAGCACCTGGACTAGCGGGGTAGAGACCCAGTACTTC.

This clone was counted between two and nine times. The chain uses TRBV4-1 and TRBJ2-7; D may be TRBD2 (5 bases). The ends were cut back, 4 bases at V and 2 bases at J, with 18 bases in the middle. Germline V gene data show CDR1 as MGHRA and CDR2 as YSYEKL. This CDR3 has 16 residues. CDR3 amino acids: CASSRSVGPTTYEQYF. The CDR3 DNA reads TGCGCCAGCAGCCGATCGGTTGGACCGACTACCTACGAGCAGTACTTC.